Given below is one TCR beta chain in context. The data were taken from a study of blood T cell repertoires in COVID-19. Study-wide background: Sites across the United States, Italy and Spain contributed samples from acute and convalescent COVID-19. Sources were T cells, B-cell-depleted T cells, or PBMCs; the material itself was cDNA or gDNA.

Only in-frame clones appear in the TCRdb table, and some are missing; sequencing was by immunoSEQ multiplex PCR. The repertoire holds roughly 120,000 clones, with approximately 81% as singletons. During active infection, Seattle patients enrolled and were then monitored through disease. Source material: peripheral blood. The origin of this receptor is an older man with COVID-19, enrolled during active disease.

CDR3 nucleotides: TGTGCCATCAGGGGGACAGTCAATCAGCCCCAGCATTTT. Translated: CAIRGTVNQPQHF. The chain carries TRBV10-3 and TRBJ1-5; 7 positions match TRBD1. With V trimmed by 6 bases and J by 3 bases, 2 bases remained unmatched. The CDR3 totals 13 residues. Germline V CDR1 and CDR2: ENHRY, SYGVKD.